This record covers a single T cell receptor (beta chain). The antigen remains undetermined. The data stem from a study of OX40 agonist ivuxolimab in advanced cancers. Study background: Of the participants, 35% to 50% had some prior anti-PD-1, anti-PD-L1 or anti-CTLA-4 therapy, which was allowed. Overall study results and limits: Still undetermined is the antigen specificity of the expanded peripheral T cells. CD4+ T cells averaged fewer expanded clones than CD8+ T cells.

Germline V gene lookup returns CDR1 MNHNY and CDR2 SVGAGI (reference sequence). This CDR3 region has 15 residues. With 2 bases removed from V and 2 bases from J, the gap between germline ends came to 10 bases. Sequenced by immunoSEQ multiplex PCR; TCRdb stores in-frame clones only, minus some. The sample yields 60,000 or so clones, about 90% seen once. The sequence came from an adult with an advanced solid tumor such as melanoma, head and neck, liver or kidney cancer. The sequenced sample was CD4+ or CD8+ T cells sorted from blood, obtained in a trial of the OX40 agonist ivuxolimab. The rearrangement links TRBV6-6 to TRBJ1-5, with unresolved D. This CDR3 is CASSYGERGNQPQHF. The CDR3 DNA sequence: TGTGCCAGCAGTTACGGGGAGAGGGGCAATCAGCCCCAGCATTTT.